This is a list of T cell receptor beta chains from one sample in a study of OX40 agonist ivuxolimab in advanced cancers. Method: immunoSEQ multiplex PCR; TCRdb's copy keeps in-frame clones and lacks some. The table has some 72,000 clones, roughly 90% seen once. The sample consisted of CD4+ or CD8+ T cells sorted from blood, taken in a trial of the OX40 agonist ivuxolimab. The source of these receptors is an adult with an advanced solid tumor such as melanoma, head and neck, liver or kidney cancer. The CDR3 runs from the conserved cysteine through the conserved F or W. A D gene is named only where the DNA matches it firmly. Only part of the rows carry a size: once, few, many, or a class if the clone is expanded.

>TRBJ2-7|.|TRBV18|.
CASSPLTGTEQYF
TGTGCCAGCTCACCACTAACAGGGACCGAGCAGTACTTC
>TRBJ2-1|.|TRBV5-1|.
CASSRGGGAGNEQFF
TGCGCCAGCAGCAGAGGGGGAGGGGCCGGCAATGAGCAGTTCTTC
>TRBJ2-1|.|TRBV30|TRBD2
CAWSPGLAGPNEQFF
TGTGCCTGGAGCCCCGGACTAGCGGGGCCTAATGAGCAGTTCTTC
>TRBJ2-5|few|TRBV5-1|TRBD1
CASSLEGRGQQETQYF
TGCGCCAGCAGCTTGGAAGGCAGGGGGCAACAAGAGACCCAGTACTTC
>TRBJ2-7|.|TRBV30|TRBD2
CAWSPRLAGTYEQYF
TGTGCCTGGAGTCCCAGACTAGCGGGAACTTACGAGCAGTACTTC
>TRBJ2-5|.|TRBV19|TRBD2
CASTMAGRDGTQYF
TGTGCCAGTACTATGGCCGGGAGGGATGGGACCCAGTACTTC
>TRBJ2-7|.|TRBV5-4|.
CASSLTSYEQYF
TGTGCCAGCAGCTTAACCTCCTACGAGCAGTACTTC
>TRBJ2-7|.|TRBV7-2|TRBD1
CASSLHRGLGEQYF
TGTGCCAGCAGCTTACACAGGGGGCTAGGCGAGCAGTACTTC
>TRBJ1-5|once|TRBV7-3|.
CASSFPEPQHF
TGTGCCAGCAGCTTCCCTGAGCCCCAGCATTTT
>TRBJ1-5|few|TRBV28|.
CASRKGEGLGNQPQHF
TGTGCCAGCAGGAAGGGCGAGGGGCTTGGCAATCAGCCCCAGCATTTT
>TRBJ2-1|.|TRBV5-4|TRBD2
CASSQRDGRAYNEQFF
TGTGCCAGCAGTCAAAGGGACGGGAGGGCCTACAATGAGCAGTTCTTC
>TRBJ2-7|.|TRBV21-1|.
CASSSPLNLYEQYF
TGTGCCAGCAGCAGCCCATTAAATCTCTACGAGCAGTACTTC
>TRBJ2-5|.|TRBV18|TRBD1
CASSRLQTRTGLQTQYF
TGTGCCAGCTCACGACTCCAAACTCGGACAGGGCTGCAGACCCAGTACTTC
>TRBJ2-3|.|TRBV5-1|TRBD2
CASRLGLAGGSTDTQYF
TGCGCCAGCAGGTTGGGTTTAGCGGGAGGTAGCACAGATACGCAGTATTTT
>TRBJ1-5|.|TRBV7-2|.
CASSSGRGRGQPQHF
TGTGCCAGCAGCTCGGGACGGGGGCGAGGCCAGCCCCAGCATTTT
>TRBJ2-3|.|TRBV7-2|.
CASSLALIPDTQYF
TGTGCCAGCAGCTTAGCGCTCATCCCAGATACGCAGTATTTT
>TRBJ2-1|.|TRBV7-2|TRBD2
CASSLAAGGSYNEQFF
TGTGCCAGCAGCTTAGCAGCGGGGGGCTCCTACAATGAGCAGTTCTTC
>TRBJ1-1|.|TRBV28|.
CASSLISSSNTEAFF
TGTGCCAGCAGTTTAATATCCAGCTCAAACACTGAAGCTTTCTTT
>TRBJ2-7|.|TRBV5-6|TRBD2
CASSRGLAGGNYEQYF
TGTGCCAGCAGCCGGGGACTAGCGGGAGGGAACTACGAGCAGTACTTC
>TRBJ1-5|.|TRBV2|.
CASKSQRNQPQHF
TGTGCCAGCAAGTCACAACGCAATCAGCCCCAGCATTTT
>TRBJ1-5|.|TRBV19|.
CASSLRADQPQHF
TGTGCCAGTAGTCTTAGGGCGGATCAGCCCCAGCATTTT
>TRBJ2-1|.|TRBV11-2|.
CASSLGALANEQFF
TGTGCCAGCAGCTTGGGGGCACTAGCCAATGAGCAGTTCTTC
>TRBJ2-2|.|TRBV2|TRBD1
CASSDDRGRSTGELFF
TGTGCCAGCAGTGATGACAGGGGGCGGTCCACCGGGGAGCTGTTTTTT
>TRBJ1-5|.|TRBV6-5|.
CASSYSAYSNQPQHF
TGTGCCAGCAGTTATTCTGCGTATAGCAATCAGCCCCAGCATTTT
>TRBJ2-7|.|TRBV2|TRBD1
CASSYGQGALREQYF
TGTGCCAGCAGTTACGGACAGGGGGCCCTCCGCGAGCAGTACTTC
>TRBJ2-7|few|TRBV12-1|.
CASSFTPGPGNGSYEQYF
TGTGCCAGCAGCTTCACTCCGGGACCCGGGAATGGGTCCTACGAGCAGTACTTC
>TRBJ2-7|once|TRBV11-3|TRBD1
CASSRRTGGIYEQYF
TGTGCCAGCAGCCGCCGGACAGGGGGAATTTACGAGCAGTACTTC
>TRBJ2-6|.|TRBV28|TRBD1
CASSKNRGEANVLTF
TGTGCCAGCAGCAAAAACAGGGGAGAGGCCAACGTCCTGACTTTC
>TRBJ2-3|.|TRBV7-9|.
CASSLSRISTDTQYF
TGTGCCAGCAGCTTATCTCGGATCAGCACAGATACGCAGTATTTT
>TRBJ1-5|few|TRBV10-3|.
CAIGRSNQPQHF
TGTGCCATCGGGCGTAGCAATCAGCCCCAGCATTTT
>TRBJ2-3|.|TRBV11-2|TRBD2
CASSRTGLGTDTQYF
TGTGCCAGCAGCCGAACGGGACTAGGGACAGATACGCAGTATTTT
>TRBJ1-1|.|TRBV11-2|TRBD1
CASRHIRGSMNTEAFF
TGTGCCAGCAGGCACATCAGGGGGAGCATGAACACTGAAGCTTTCTTT
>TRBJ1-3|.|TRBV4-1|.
CASSQGGPGNTIYF
TGCGCCAGCAGCCAGGGGGGGCCAGGAAACACCATATATTTT
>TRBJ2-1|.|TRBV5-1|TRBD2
CASSLDASGPSSYNEQFF
TGCGCCAGCAGCTTGGATGCTAGCGGTCCTAGCTCCTACAATGAGCAGTTCTTC
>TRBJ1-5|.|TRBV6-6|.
CASRGEGQPQHF
TGTGCCAGCAGGGGGGAGGGTCAGCCCCAGCATTTT
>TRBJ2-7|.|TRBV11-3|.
CASSPGEYEQYF
TGTGCCAGCAGCCCCGGGGAGTACGAGCAGTACTTC
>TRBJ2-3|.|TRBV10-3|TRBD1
CATTVTGGLDTQYF
TGTGCCACCACAGTGACAGGGGGTCTGGATACGCAGTATTTT